This T cell receptor beta chain was sequenced in a study of cytomegalovirus exposure and HLA in healthy donors. Study-level background: One earlier analysis, a look at about 179 million T cells, found roughly 110 million unique TCR beta sequences.

The CDR3 loop spans 13 amino acids. Per germline, CDR1 SNHLY and CDR2 FYNNEI. Study conclusions and caveats: Altogether, about 160 TCR beta chains were recorded as cytomegalovirus-associated. It emerged from a later analysis that several of the most significant clusters appeared to be linked to common viral pathogens.

This PCR relied on a set of 60 Vbeta primers and 13 Jbeta primers. Authors' methods: In a later analysis, of 80 million to 90 million unique beta chains, roughly 9.9 million appeared in at least two donors. Sequencing was performed with immunoSEQ multiplex PCR; in TCRdb, only in-frame clones are kept and a portion is missing. The V and J calls and the clone size are those of that table, but D and trimming were determined from the DNA. The repertoire consists of approximately 190,000 clones, with around 87% occurring once and the leading ten covering 1.3%. Notes on this clone: The antigen remains unidentified. The junction differs from germline at one of its ends, possibly a read error.

The chain recombines TRBV2 with TRBJ2-5; the D gene is possibly TRBD1 (6 bases). Material for sequencing was PBMCs. The clonotype originates from a man aged 25 to 40 in good health and CMV-seronegative. The CDR3 coding sequence is TGTGCCAGTAGTGGACAGCTTCAAGAGACCCAGTACTTC. It codes for CASSGQLQETQYF. Filled out from reference TRBV2 and TRBJ2-5, the complete variable domain reads EPEVTQTPSHQVTQMGQEVILRCVPISNHLYFYWYRQILGQKVEFLVSFYNNEISEKSEIFDDQFSVERPDGSNFTLKIRSTKLEDSAMYFCASSGQLQETQYFGPGTRLLVL.